A selection of T cell receptor beta chains follows, all from one sample in a study of shared clonotypes between healthy human individuals. TCRdb's copy holds only in-frame clones and misses some; the assay was immunoSEQ multiplex PCR. The sample records roughly 410,000 clones, about 96% being singletons. The sequencing input was memory CD8+ T cells sorted from blood. The receptor set was obtained from a man younger than 45 in good health. CDR3s leave out the opening cysteine and the closing phenylalanine or tryptophan. The size of a clone is reported for some rows only, either as once, few or many, or as a class for expanded clones.

V gene: TRBV29-1; J gene: TRBJ2-2; clone size: once; CDR3 protein: SAVTGMAGELF
V gene: TRBV30; J gene: TRBJ1-6; clone size: -; CDR3 protein: AWSVLPGGGSPLH
V gene: TRBV30; J gene: TRBJ1-1; clone size: once; CDR3 protein: AWAGGTEAF
V gene: TRBV4-2; J gene: TRBJ1-3; clone size: -; CDR3 protein: ASSQGGDPGNTIY
V gene: TRBV6-1; J gene: TRBJ2-1; clone size: -; CDR3 protein: ASMREAYNEQF
V gene: TRBV19; J gene: TRBJ2-5; clone size: -; CDR3 protein: ASSTGTSGAETQY
V gene: TRBV2; J gene: TRBJ1-2; clone size: -; CDR3 protein: ASSKSGSGYT
V gene: TRBV5-1; J gene: TRBJ2-7; clone size: -; CDR3 protein: ASSHPGPSYEQY
V gene: TRBV5-1; J gene: TRBJ1-2; clone size: -; CDR3 protein: ASSRGQNYGYT
V gene: TRBV6-1; J gene: TRBJ2-5; clone size: -; CDR3 protein: ASSTTGGGETQY
V gene: TRBV5-1; J gene: TRBJ1-2; clone size: -; CDR3 protein: ASSGPGQIGYT
V gene: TRBV6-1; J gene: TRBJ1-5; clone size: -; CDR3 protein: ASKGDRGGNQPQH
V gene: TRBV4-2; J gene: TRBJ2-5; clone size: once; CDR3 protein: ASSQGQGETQY
V gene: TRBV10-3; J gene: TRBJ2-7; clone size: -; CDR3 protein: AISGTGKAYEQY
V gene: TRBV11-2; J gene: TRBJ1-2; clone size: -; CDR3 protein: ASSLSETGFGYT
V gene: TRBV5-1; J gene: TRBJ2-5; clone size: -; CDR3 protein: ASSRTGQETQY
V gene: TRBV5-1; J gene: TRBJ2-7; clone size: -; CDR3 protein: ASRRGGLAGNEQY
V gene: TRBV7-8; J gene: TRBJ1-5; clone size: -; CDR3 protein: ASSQFWGSAQPQH
V gene: TRBV10-2; J gene: TRBJ2-2; clone size: -; CDR3 protein: ASSEREMNTGELF
V gene: TRBV28; J gene: TRBJ2-7; clone size: -; CDR3 protein: ASRSLAGVGEQY
V gene: TRBV28; J gene: TRBJ2-3; clone size: -; CDR3 protein: ASSPGAGGQADTQY
V gene: TRBV28; J gene: TRBJ2-1; clone size: -; CDR3 protein: ASSATGTSSYNEQF
V gene: TRBV19; J gene: TRBJ2-1; clone size: -; CDR3 protein: ASSRAGVYNEQF
V gene: TRBV4-2; J gene: TRBJ2-1; clone size: -; CDR3 protein: ASSPLASSYNEQF
V gene: TRBV7-9; J gene: TRBJ2-1; clone size: -; CDR3 protein: ASSLDWGRNEQF
V gene: TRBV28; J gene: TRBJ2-2; clone size: -; CDR3 protein: ASSGGQENTGELF
V gene: TRBV27; J gene: TRBJ2-7; clone size: once; CDR3 protein: ASSYPHEQY
V gene: TRBV2; J gene: TRBJ2-7; clone size: -; CDR3 protein: AGGLAGPYEQY
V gene: TRBV30; J gene: TRBJ2-3; clone size: -; CDR3 protein: ASSRGAGDTDTQY
V gene: TRBV19; J gene: TRBJ1-2; clone size: once; CDR3 protein: ASWTGPRKDYGYT
V gene: TRBV19; J gene: TRBJ1-5; clone size: -; CDR3 protein: ASNPTDGQPQH
V gene: TRBV29-1; J gene: TRBJ2-1; clone size: -; CDR3 protein: SGMGRLNYNEQF
V gene: TRBV6-4; J gene: TRBJ1-1; clone size: -; CDR3 protein: ASSGRGNEAF
V gene: TRBV2; J gene: TRBJ2-1; clone size: -; CDR3 protein: ASSEDNYSYNEQF
V gene: TRBV5-1; J gene: TRBJ2-5; clone size: -; CDR3 protein: ASSPGLAGGVETQY
V gene: TRBV4-1; J gene: TRBJ2-7; clone size: -; CDR3 protein: ASSQVTGAYEQY
V gene: TRBV6-1; J gene: TRBJ2-7; clone size: -; CDR3 protein: ASSTGYEQY
V gene: TRBV5-4; J gene: TRBJ1-1; clone size: once; CDR3 protein: ASSFGPGCTEAF
V gene: TRBV9; J gene: TRBJ2-7; clone size: once; CDR3 protein: ASSGGSPYEQY
V gene: TRBV19; J gene: TRBJ2-7; clone size: -; CDR3 protein: ASSYVGSYEQY
V gene: TRBV6-1; J gene: TRBJ1-3; clone size: -; CDR3 protein: ASGGVTNTIY
V gene: TRBV18; J gene: TRBJ2-1; clone size: -; CDR3 protein: ASSPGFLGVGEQF
V gene: TRBV19; J gene: TRBJ2-7; clone size: -; CDR3 protein: ASSDPGSSYEQY
V gene: TRBV5-1; J gene: TRBJ1-6; clone size: once; CDR3 protein: ASSLLYLGGQGRSPLH
V gene: TRBV7-9; J gene: TRBJ1-5; clone size: once; CDR3 protein: ASSLSSNQPQH
V gene: TRBV21-1; J gene: TRBJ2-3; clone size: -; CDR3 protein: ASSIRADTQY
V gene: TRBV6-1; J gene: TRBJ2-7; clone size: -; CDR3 protein: ASSDGYEQY
V gene: TRBV7-2; J gene: TRBJ2-1; clone size: -; CDR3 protein: ASSSRSGLTYNEQF
V gene: TRBV28; J gene: TRBJ2-7; clone size: -; CDR3 protein: ASDSQSSYEQY
V gene: TRBV5-1; J gene: TRBJ2-7; clone size: -; CDR3 protein: ASRATGQYEQY
V gene: TRBV1; J gene: TRBJ2-3; clone size: -; CDR3 protein: TSSQGAGGPSLTDTQY
V gene: TRBV5-1; J gene: TRBJ2-2; clone size: -; CDR3 protein: ASSLAVGTNTGELF
V gene: TRBV15; J gene: TRBJ2-1; clone size: -; CDR3 protein: ATSREKWRNSYNEQF